This entry lists 25 T cell receptor beta chains sequenced from one sample in a study of shared clonotypes between healthy human individuals. TCRdb's copy holds only in-frame clones and misses some; the assay was immunoSEQ multiplex PCR. This table holds under 1,100,000 clones, about four fifths found once. Sequenced input: memory CD4+ T cells from PBMCs. The subset denotes: CD45RA-negative fraction. These receptors all stem from a man between 18 and 29 years old in good health. Some clones in this sample may be carry-over from other donors' samples.

This chain joins TRBV5-1 and TRBJ2-7; D perhaps matches TRBD2 (5 bases). Germline lookup yields CDR1 SGHRS and CDR2 YFSETQ. The CDR3 has 14 amino acids. Trimming took 0 bases from V and 6 from J, leaving 13 bases between them. The CDR3 reads CASSLGYGVVEQYF. In DNA, the CDR3 is TGCGCCAGCAGCTTGGGGTACGGGGTAGTCGAGCAGTACTTC.

V usage is TRBV18 and J usage is TRBJ2-1, with 14 bases lining up with TRBD2. This CDR3 comprises 17 residues. The germline V gene encodes CDR1 KGHSH and CDR2 LQKENI. The J segment lost 6 bases and the V segment lost 2 bases, leaving 6 bases of the junction unmatched. CDR3 bases: TGTGCCAGCTCACCAAGATCGGGACTAGCGGGAGCCAATGAGCAGTTCTTC. Its protein is CASSPRSGLAGANEQFF. The complete variable domain, with remaining parts taken from reference TRBV18 and TRBJ2-1, reads NAGVMQNPRHLVRRRGQEARLRCSPMKGHSHVYWYRQLPEEGLKFMVYLQKENIIDESGMPKERFSAEFPKEGPSILRIQQVVRGDSAAYFCASSPRSGLAGANEQFFGPGTRLTVL.

This chain links TRBV4-2 with TRBJ2-7; 14 bases map to TRBD2. With V trimmed by 0 bases and J by 6 bases, 4 bases remained unmatched. CDR3 length: 16 residues. CDR1 is LGHNA and CDR2 is YNFKEQ in the germline V gene. This chain's CDR3 is CASSQERGLAGAEQYF. DNA for the CDR3: TGTGCCAGCAGCCAAGAAAGGGGACTAGCGGGAGCCGAGCAGTACTTC.

The V gene is TRBV6-1, the J gene TRBJ1-5; D gene unclear. Trimming took off 6 bases at V and 4 bases at J, with 13 bases between the two ends. This CDR3 comprises 14 residues. CDR1 is MNHNS, CDR2 SASEGT, per germline. DNA for the CDR3: TGTGCCAGCAGGTACCGAGGGCAGAATCAGCCCCAGCATTTT. This translates into CASRYRGQNQPQHF.

This chain connects TRBV28 to TRBJ2-2; D unclear. Germline V gene lookup returns CDR1 MDHEN and CDR2 SYDVKM. The CDR3 consists of 12 residues. Trimming left V 3 bases short and J 9 bases short, with 8 bases between. In DNA form, the CDR3 reads TGTGCCAGCAGTTTGTCGGGTCGGGAGCTGTTTTTT. It yields the protein CASSLSGRELFF.

The V and J genes are TRBV7-9 and TRBJ2-2; the match to TRBD2 covers 8 bases. Per the germline V gene, CDR1 is SEHNR and CDR2 is FQNEAQ (reference sequence). This CDR3 spans 15 amino acids. Germline trimming cut 1 base from V and 3 bases from J; bases unmatched to any gene: 1. The CDR3 DNA is TGTGCCAGCAGCTTAGACGGGAGGGACACCGGGGAGCTGTTTTTT. Translating gives CASSLDGRDTGELFF. Combining the CDR3 with reference TRBV7-9 and TRBJ2-2 gives the whole variable domain DTGVSQNPRHKITKRGQNVTFRCDPISEHNRLYWYRQTLGQGPEFLTYFQNEAQLEKSRLLSDRFSAERPKGSFSTLEIQRTEQGDSAMYLCASSLDGRDTGELFFGEGSRLTVL.

The chain uses TRBV28 and TRBJ1-5, with D unresolved. Trimming pared 5 bases from V and 3 bases from J, leaving 20 bases between. The CDR3 sequence is 17 residues long. CDR1 and CDR2 (germline): MDHEN, SYDVKM. As DNA, the CDR3 is TGTGCCAGCAGTCCTGACCGCTGGGGTCAGGACAATCAGCCCCAGCATTTT. Translation gives CASSPDRWGQDNQPQHF.

The chain couples TRBV6-4 to TRBJ2-1; D perhaps matches TRBD2 (7 bases). The CDR3 totals 15 residues. Trimming stripped 6 bases from V and 7 bases from J, with 19 bases between. Germline assignment: CDR1 MRHNA and CDR2 SNTAGT. In DNA, the CDR3 is TGTGCCAGCAGCGTACAGGGAGGGGTTATTAATGAGCAGTTCTTC. It translates to CASSVQGGVINEQFF.

The V and J genes are TRBV5-1 and TRBJ1-4, with 8 bases that match TRBD1. Germline lookup yields CDR1 SGHRS and CDR2 YFSETQ. The junction had 8 bases not matched to a gene; V was cut back by 4 bases and J by 6 bases. The CDR3 extends over 15 amino acids. The CDR3 here is CASSQRTGSDEKLFF. The CDR3 DNA reads as TGCGCCAGCAGCCAACGGACAGGGTCGGATGAAAAACTGTTTTTT.

The chain links TRBV28 to TRBJ1-2; no clear D gene. The CDR3 sequence is 15 residues long. CDR1 is MDHEN, CDR2 SYDVKM, per germline. V was shortened by 9 bases and J by 4 bases, with 21 bases between the two germline ends. The CDR3 protein is CASLGQVPGSYGYTF. The CDR3 DNA reads as TGTGCCAGTCTCGGTCAGGTGCCGGGGAGCTATGGCTACACCTTC.

The chain uses TRBV28 and TRBJ1-2; D remains unclear. The V end lost 4 bases, the J end lost 8 bases, and 14 bases lay between the germline ends. The CDR3 spans 13 residues. Germline V gene lookup returns CDR1 MDHEN and CDR2 SYDVKM. Here the CDR3 DNA reads TGTGCCAGCAGTTCCTTATCGAACTTGGGCTACACCTTC. As protein: CASSSLSNLGYTF.

The V and J genes are TRBV6-6 and TRBJ1-5; D might be TRBD1 (5 bases). This CDR3 contains 15 residues. The germline V gene encodes CDR1 MNHNY and CDR2 SVGAGI (reference sequence). V was clipped by 1 base and J by 2 bases, with 9 bases between them. The CDR3: CASSYLGDGNQPQHF. The CDR3 region has the DNA TGTGCCAGCAGTTACTTGGGGGACGGCAATCAGCCCCAGCATTTT.

For this clone: A single base separates this from a much larger clone, so it may be a read error. J is TRBJ1-5 and V is TRBV4-3, with unresolved D. V dropped 1 base and J dropped 9 bases, with 16 bases sitting between them. Germline-derived CDR1 and CDR2 are LGHNA and YSLEER. The CDR3 is made up of 15 amino acids. The CDR3, as DNA: TGCGCCAGCAGCCAAGGGGCCGGAGTAGACGGGCCCCAGCATTTT. It specifies CASSQGAGVDGPQHF.

The CDR3 is CASSVEPIATEAFF. DNA of the CDR3: TGTGCCAGCAGCGTAGAACCTATTGCCACTGAAGCTTTCTTT. V and J are TRBV9 and TRBJ1-1; no firm D call. Per germline, CDR1 SGDLS and CDR2 YYNGEE. The V end lost 0 bases, the J end lost 4 bases, and 10 bases lay between the germline ends. CDR3 length: 14 amino acids.

The chain employs TRBV28 and TRBJ2-6; possibly TRBD2 for D (5 bases). With 5 bases removed from V and 3 bases from J, the gap between germline ends came to 11 bases. Germline assignment: CDR1 MDHEN and CDR2 SYDVKM. CDR3 length: 15 residues. The CDR3 loop reads CASSAPEGGANVLTF. The CDR3 DNA is TGTGCCAGCAGTGCCCCCGAGGGTGGGGCCAACGTCCTGACTTTC. The whole variable domain, remainder taken from reference TRBV28 and TRBJ2-6, is DVKVTQSSRYLVKRTGEKVFLECVQDMDHENMFWYRQDPGLGLRLIYFSYDVKMKEKGDIPEGYSVSREKKERFSLILESASTNQTSMYLCASSAPEGGANVLTFGAGSRLTVL.

V gene TRBV30 combines with J gene TRBJ2-7, with TRBD1 matching 9 bases. The trim removed 5 bases at V and 2 bases at J, leaving 22 bases unmatched. CDR1 and CDR2 from the germline V gene are GTSNPN and SVGIG (reference sequence). This CDR3 contains 19 residues. Written as DNA, the CDR3 is TGTGCCTGGGTCGGAGGAGCTATACAGGGGGCGCGCAGACCCTACGAGCAGTACTTC. Translating it yields CAWVGGAIQGARRPYEQYF.

The table lists this clone with a count of one. CDR3 in amino acids: CASSWGGAEINEQFF. The CDR3 region has the DNA TGCGCCAGCAGCTGGGGCGGAGCGGAGATCAATGAGCAGTTCTTC. V gene TRBV5-1 combines with J gene TRBJ2-1; D might be TRBD1 or TRBD2, each matching 5 bases. This CDR3 has 15 amino acids. Trimming pared 3 bases from V and 6 bases from J, leaving 16 bases between. CDR1 and CDR2 from the germline V gene are SGHRS and YFSETQ.

The genes are TRBV14 and TRBJ2-3; a possible D gene is TRBD2 (6 bases). CDR1 is SGHDN and CDR2 is FVKESK in the germline V gene. The germline V and J ends were trimmed by 1 base and 9 bases, with 8 bases remaining between them. The CDR3 loop spans 12 amino acids. The CDR3 reads CASSQGLATQYF. The CDR3 coding sequence is TGTGCCAGCAGCCAAGGCCTAGCGACGCAGTATTTT.

The V gene is TRBV18, the J gene TRBJ2-7; 10 nucleotides line up with TRBD2. V lost 4 bases, J lost 2 bases, and 2 bases stayed unmatched. The germline CDR1 and CDR2 sequences are KGHSH and LQKENI. The CDR3 runs 14 residues. The CDR3 nucleotides read TGTGCCAGCTCACTTGGGACTAGCGCCTACGAGCAGTACTTC. This sequence encodes CASSLGTSAYEQYF.

Written as DNA, the CDR3 is TGTGCCAGCAGCCCTCGAGGGACCTCCTACAATGAGCAGTTCTTC. It translates to CASSPRGTSYNEQFF. V and J are TRBV7-2 and TRBJ2-1; either TRBD1 or TRBD2 may fit D (5 bases each). The CDR3 totals 15 residues. Between the trimmed V and J ends, which lost 5 bases and 0 bases, there was a span of 11 bases. The germline V gene encodes CDR1 SGHTA and CDR2 FQGNSA. Looking up the rest from reference TRBV7-2 and TRBJ2-1 gives the full variable domain: GAGVSQSPSNKVTEKGKDVELRCDPISGHTALYWYRQSLGQGLEFLIYFQGNSAPDKSGLPSDRFSAERTGGSVSTLTIQRTQQEDSAVYLCASSPRGTSYNEQFFGPGTRLTVL.

CDR3 sequence reads: CASSLDSRETQYF. The CDR3 DNA is TGCGCCAGCAGCTTAGACAGTCGAGAGACCCAGTACTTC. The chain uses TRBV5-1 and TRBJ2-5, with a tentative D call TRBD1 (5 bases). The germline V gene encodes CDR1 SGHRS and CDR2 YFSETQ. The CDR3 runs 13 residues. Trimming stripped 2 bases from V and 4 bases from J, with 9 bases between.

The sample holds one count of this clone. This chain uses TRBV28 with TRBJ1-6; D not resolved. This CDR3 comprises 13 residues. The V gene lost 3 bases and the J gene lost 11 bases, with 11 bases spanning the gap. Looked up from germline, CDR1 is MDHEN and CDR2 is SYDVKM. CDR3 DNA: TGTGCCAGCAGTTTGGTGCTGGGAACACCCCTCCACTTT. Its translation is CASSLVLGTPLHF.

V is TRBV28 and J is TRBJ1-6; no firm D call. The CDR3 runs 13 residues. Germline V gene data show CDR1 as MDHEN and CDR2 as SYDVKM. The CDR3 DNA sequence: TGTGCACTGCGGAGGTCCTATAATTCACCCCTCCACTTT. Amino acids: CALRRSYNSPLHF. The entire variable domain, with the rest obtained from reference TRBV28 and TRBJ1-6, is as follows: DVKVTQSSRYLVKRTGEKVFLECVQDMDHENMFWYRQDPGLGLRLIYFSYDVKMKEKGDIPEGYSVSREKKERFSLILESASTNQTSMYLCALRRSYNSPLHFGNGTRLTVT.

V and J are TRBV5-1 and TRBJ2-5; the match to TRBD2 covers 14 bases. The CDR3 runs to 16 residues. The junction had 6 bases not matched to a gene; V was cut back by 4 bases and J by 4 bases. Germline V gene lookup returns CDR1 SGHRS and CDR2 YFSETQ. The chain's CDR3 is CASSPGTSGSAETQYF. CDR3 DNA: TGCGCCAGCAGCCCCGGGACTAGCGGGAGCGCAGAGACCCAGTACTTC.

The chain employs TRBV15 and TRBJ2-1, with D tentatively TRBD2 (6 bases). The V and J ends lost 1 base and 9 bases respectively, with 16 bases between them. This CDR3 region has 15 residues. Germline V CDR1 and CDR2: LNHNV, YYDKDF (reference sequence). DNA of the CDR3: TGTGCCACCAGCAGAGGTGAGCGGACGGGGGTTGAGCAGTTCTTC. It specifies CATSRGERTGVEQFF.